The clone carrying this T cell receptor (beta chain) has only one observation. The antigen is unknown. Profiling relied on immunoSEQ multiplex PCR, and the TCRdb table lists in-frame clones only, not all of them. The sample yields roughly 45,000 clones, about 68% seen once. CD4+ T cells specific for antigen were expanded with viral peptide pools by the ViraFEST assay before sequencing. Following 10 days of culture, CD4+ T cells were isolated. Between March and December 2020, the person had a SARS-CoV-2 infection that PCR confirmed. Half the medium was swapped for IL-2 medium on days 3 and 7. The sample originates from a study of vaccination effects on CD4 cells after COVID-19. Study-level information: Vaccine administered to participants consisted of two doses of either BNT162b2 or mRNA-1273.

Looked up from germline, CDR1 is SEHNR and CDR2 is FQNEAQ (reference sequence). Trimming left V 1 base short and J 2 bases short, with 8 bases between. The CDR3 runs 14 residues. The chain combines TRBV7-9 with TRBJ2-5; D is unclear. Sample: CD4+ T cells from PBMCs cultured with a peptide pool, taken before COVID-19 vaccination. The receptor comes from a human donor who had a prior SARS-CoV-2 infection. The DNA for the CDR3 is TGTGCCAGCAGCTTAGAACGGCTTCAAGAGACCCAGTACTTC. Protein sequence: CASSLERLQETQYF.